This T cell receptor beta chain derives from a study of beta chain features in type 1 diabetes. Germline V CDR1 and CDR2: MDHEN, SYDVKM. CDR3 length equals 15 residues. V was pared by 8 bases and J by 3 bases, with 9 bases of the junction left unmatched. Study results and limitations: Possible PCR preference for shorter templates applied equally to patients and controls. Since sequencing was performed on cDNA, cells with high TCR expression could be over-represented.

The table lists this clone with a few counts. Antigen unknown. Expressed TCRB transcripts were sequenced because the isolated RNA had all been reverse transcribed beforehand. Profiling relied on immunoSEQ multiplex PCR, and the TCRdb table lists in-frame clones only, not all of them. This sample has roughly 450,000 clones, with roughly 13% found just once. Cells sorted by CD45RO/CCR7/CD25/CD127/CD95/CD27 comprised CD4+ naive, central memory, regulatory and stem cell-like memory cells. Post-sort purity exceeded 95% for all sorted populations. The clonotype comes from a man under 40 in good health. This chain joins TRBV28 and TRBJ2-3; 9 bases fit TRBD1. Sequencing was done on a sample of naive CD4+ T cells from blood. This CDR3 reads CASPTSGQGTDTQYF. The CDR3 nucleotides are TGTGCCAGCCCTACATCGGGACAGGGTACAGATACGCAGTATTTT.